This T cell receptor (beta chain) is drawn from a study of cytomegalovirus exposure and HLA in healthy donors. General study findings and limits: Specific recognition of CMV antigens was confirmed in vitro for a few chains (all CMV-associated). For TCR beta chains, V- and J-gene trimming was later linked to a missense DCLRE1C variant.

The CDR3 contains 14 residues. The V gene lost 6 bases and the J gene lost 1 base, with 9 bases spanning the gap. The germline V gene encodes CDR1 MDHEN and CDR2 SYDVKM. PCR primers comprised 60 Vbeta and 13 Jbeta primers. Generated by immunoSEQ multiplex PCR, the TCRdb table keeps only in-frame clones and is missing some. The profile shows about 60,000 clones, 87% of them singletons. Concerning this clone: Its antigen is as yet unknown.

Sequences were obtained from PBMCs. The origin of this receptor is a man younger than 30 in good health and CMV-seronegative. V gene TRBV28 combines with J gene TRBJ1-4, with D unclear. The CDR3 DNA reads as TGTGCCAGCAGCTCTGCGCTAACTAATGAAAAACTGTTTTTT. Encoded protein: CASSSALTNEKLFF.